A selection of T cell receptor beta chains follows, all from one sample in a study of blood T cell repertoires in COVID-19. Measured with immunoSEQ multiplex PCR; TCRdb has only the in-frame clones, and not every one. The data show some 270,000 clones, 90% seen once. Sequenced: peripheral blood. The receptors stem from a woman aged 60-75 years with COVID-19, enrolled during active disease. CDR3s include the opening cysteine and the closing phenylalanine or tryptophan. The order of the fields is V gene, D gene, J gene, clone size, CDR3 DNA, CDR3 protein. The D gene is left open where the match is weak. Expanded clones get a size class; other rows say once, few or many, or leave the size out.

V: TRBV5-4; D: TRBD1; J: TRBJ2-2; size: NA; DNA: TGTGCCAGCAGCACGCCGACAGGGGCGGACGGGGAGCTGTTTTTT; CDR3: CASSTPTGADGELFF
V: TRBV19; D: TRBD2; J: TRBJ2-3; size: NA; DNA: TGTGCCAGTAGTATAGACGGTAGCGGGGGTGCAGATACGCAGTATTTT; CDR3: CASSIDGSGGADTQYF
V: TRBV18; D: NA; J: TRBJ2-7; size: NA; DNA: TGTGCCAGCTCACCAAACTTAGACTCGTACGAGCAGTACTTC; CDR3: CASSPNLDSYEQYF
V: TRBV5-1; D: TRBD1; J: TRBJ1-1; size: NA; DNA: TGCGCCAGCAGCTTGGGGGACAGCGGCGGGAACACTGAAGCTTTCTTT; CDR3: CASSLGDSGGNTEAFF
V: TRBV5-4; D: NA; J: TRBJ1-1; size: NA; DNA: TGTGCCAGCAGCTTCCCGACAGAACACACTGAAGCTTTCTTT; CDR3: CASSFPTEHTEAFF
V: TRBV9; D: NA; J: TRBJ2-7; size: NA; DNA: TGTGCCAGCAGCGTAGCGGTGGAGAGCTCCTACGAGCAGTACTTC; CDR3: CASSVAVESSYEQYF
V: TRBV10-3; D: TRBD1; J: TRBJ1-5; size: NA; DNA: TGTGCCATCAGTGAGGGACAGGGGTACAAGCCCCAGCATTTT; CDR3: CAISEGQGYKPQHF
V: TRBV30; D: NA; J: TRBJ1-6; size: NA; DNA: TGTGCCTGGAGTGTAATCGGGAATTCACCCCTCCACTTT; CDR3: CAWSVIGNSPLHF
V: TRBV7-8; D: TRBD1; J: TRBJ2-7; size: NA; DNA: TGTGCCAGCAGCTTAGCGAGGGGGCGCTTAGTCTACGAGCAGTACTTC; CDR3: CASSLARGRLVYEQYF
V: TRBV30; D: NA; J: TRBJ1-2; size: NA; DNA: TGTGCCGGAGAAACCTATGGCTACACCTTC; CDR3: CAGETYGYTF
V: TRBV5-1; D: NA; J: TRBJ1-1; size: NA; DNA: TGCGCCAGCAGCCCAGCGGGGAAGAACACTGAAGCTTTCTTT; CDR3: CASSPAGKNTEAFF
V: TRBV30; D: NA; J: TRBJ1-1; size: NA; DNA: TGTGCCTGGAATCTCAGGGGCAGGGTCGAAGCTTTCTTT; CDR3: CAWNLRGRVEAFF
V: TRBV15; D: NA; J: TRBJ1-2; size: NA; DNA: TGTGCCACCAGCGGGGCAGGGCTAACTAACTATGGCTACACCTTC; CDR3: CATSGAGLTNYGYTF
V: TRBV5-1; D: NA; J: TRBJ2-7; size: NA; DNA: TGCGCCAGCAGCGTAGGGGCACCGTCGACCTACGAGCAGTACTTC; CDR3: CASSVGAPSTYEQYF
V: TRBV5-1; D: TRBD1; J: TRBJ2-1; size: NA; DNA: TGCGCCAGCAGCCGGACAGGACAATTCAATGAGCAGTTCTTC; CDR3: CASSRTGQFNEQFF
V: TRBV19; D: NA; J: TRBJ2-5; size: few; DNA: TGTGCCAGCGGGGAGGGGGGCCAAGAGACCCAGTACTTC; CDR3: CASGEGGQETQYF
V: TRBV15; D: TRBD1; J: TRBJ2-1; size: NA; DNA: TGTGCCACCAGCAGGGGGCCCCCGACAGGGTCGACACATAATGAGCAGTTCTTC; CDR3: CATSRGPPTGSTHNEQFF
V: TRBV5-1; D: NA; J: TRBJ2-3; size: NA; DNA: TGCGCCAGCACCCTCCCAGGCGGGAGCACAGATACGCAGTATTTT; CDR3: CASTLPGGSTDTQYF
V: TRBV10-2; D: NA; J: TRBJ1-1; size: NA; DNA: TGCGCCAGCAGTGAGGGCCAGATGAACACTGAAGCTTTCTTT; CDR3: CASSEGQMNTEAFF
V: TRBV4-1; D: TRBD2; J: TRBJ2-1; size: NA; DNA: TGCGCCAGCAGCCAAGAGGGAGCGGGGGGTTACAATGAGCAGTTCTTC; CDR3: CASSQEGAGGYNEQFF
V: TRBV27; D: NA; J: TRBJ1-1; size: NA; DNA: TGTGCCAGCAGACCATCCGGGGGGGCTAACACTGAAGCTTTCTTT; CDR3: CASRPSGGANTEAFF
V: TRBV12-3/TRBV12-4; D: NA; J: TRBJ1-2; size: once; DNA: TGTGCCAGCAGTTTGAACGGAGGAGAGGGCTACACCTTC; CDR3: CASSLNGGEGYTF
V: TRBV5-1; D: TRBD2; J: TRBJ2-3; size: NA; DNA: TGCGCCAGCAGCCCACGGACTAGCGGGGGCACAGATACGCAGTATTTT; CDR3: CASSPRTSGGTDTQYF
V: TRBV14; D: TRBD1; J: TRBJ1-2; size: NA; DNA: TGTGCCAGCAGCCACCGGGACAGCTTGTATGGCTACACCTTC; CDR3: CASSHRDSLYGYTF
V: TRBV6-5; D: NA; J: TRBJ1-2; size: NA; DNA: TGTGCCAGCAGCTCAGGGTCCTGGGGCTATGGCTACACCTTC; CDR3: CASSSGSWGYGYTF
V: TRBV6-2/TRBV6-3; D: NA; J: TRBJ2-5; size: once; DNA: TGTGCCAGCAGCCGACTAGAGACCCAGTACTTC; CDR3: CASSRLETQYF
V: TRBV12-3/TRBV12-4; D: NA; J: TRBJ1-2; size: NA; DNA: TGTGCCAGCAAGGCAGGAGGGCCCGATGGCTACACCTTC; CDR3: CASKAGGPDGYTF
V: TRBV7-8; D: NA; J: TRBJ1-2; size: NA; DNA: TGTGCCAGCAGGACAGGTGGATTTGGCTACACCTTC; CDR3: CASRTGGFGYTF
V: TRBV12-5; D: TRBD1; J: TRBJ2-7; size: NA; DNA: TGTGCTAGTGTCGGCAGGGGGCAGTCCTACGAGCAGTACTTC; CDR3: CASVGRGQSYEQYF
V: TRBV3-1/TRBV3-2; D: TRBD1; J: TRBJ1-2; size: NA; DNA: TGTGCCAGCAGCCCCGGCGTAGGACAGGGCCATGGCTACACCTTC; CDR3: CASSPGVGQGHGYTF
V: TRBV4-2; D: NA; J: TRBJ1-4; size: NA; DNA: TGTGCCAGCAGCCAAGGAACCAGGGCTGCTAATGAAAAACTGTTTTTT; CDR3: CASSQGTRAANEKLFF
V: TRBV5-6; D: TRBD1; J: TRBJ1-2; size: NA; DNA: TGTGCCAGCAGCTTACCGGGACAGGGGACAACCTACACCTTC; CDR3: CASSLPGQGTTYTF